This T cell receptor (beta chain) emerged from a study of T-cell memory formation after mild COVID-19. Study summary: Clusters were largely donor specific. Findings of the study overall: The pre-infection memory compartment contained some responding clones, suggesting cross-reactive memory joined. The authors left the SARS-CoV-2 specificity of second-wave clones peaking on day 37 unconfirmed.

TCRdb processed the 5' RACE reads anew with MiXCR; each CDR3 protein has one entry. The table includes about 610,000 distinct CDR3 sequences, 15% to 20% detected once. This clonotype was picked up a small number of times. Its antigen is undetermined. The V end was cut by 5 bases, the J end by 0 bases, with 13 bases between. This CDR3 is built from 16 residues. The receptor comes from an adult woman who had mild COVID-19 (a few samples of this study predate the infection). Cell type and time point are not known. The V call is TRBV12-3 or TRBV12-4, the J call TRBJ2-2; the D is unclear. Sequenced: PBMCs or a T cell subset sorted from them (not recorded which). This chain's CDR3 is CASSTTHRPNTGELFF. CDR3 coding DNA: TGTGCCAGCAGTACAACGCACAGACCGAACACCGGGGAGCTGTTTTTT.